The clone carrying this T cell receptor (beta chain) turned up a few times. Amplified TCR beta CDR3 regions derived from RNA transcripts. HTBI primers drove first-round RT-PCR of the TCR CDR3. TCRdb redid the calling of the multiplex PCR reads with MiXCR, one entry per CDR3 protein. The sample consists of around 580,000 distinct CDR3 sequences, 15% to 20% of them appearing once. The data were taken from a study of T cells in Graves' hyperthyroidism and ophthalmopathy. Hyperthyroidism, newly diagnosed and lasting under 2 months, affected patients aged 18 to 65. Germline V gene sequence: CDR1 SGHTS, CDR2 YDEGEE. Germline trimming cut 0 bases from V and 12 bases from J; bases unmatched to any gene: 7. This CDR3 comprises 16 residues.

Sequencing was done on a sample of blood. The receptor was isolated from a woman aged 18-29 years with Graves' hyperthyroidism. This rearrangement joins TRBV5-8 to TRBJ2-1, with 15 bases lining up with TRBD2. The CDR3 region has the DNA TGTGCCAGCAGCTTGGGGCCGGGACTAGCGGGAGGTGTGCAGTTCTTC. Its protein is CASSLGPGLAGGVQFF.